The source of this T cell receptor (beta chain) is a study of neoadjuvant nivolumab and ipilimumab in lung cancer. Assay used: immunoSEQ multiplex PCR; TCRdb lists only in-frame clones, some missing. The sample has 25,000 to 35,000 clones, roughly 90% seen once. The CDR3 is 16 residues long. Trimming took 3 bases from V and 2 from J, leaving 15 bases between them. CDR1 is LNHNV, CDR2 YYDKDF, per germline (reference sequence). The chain carries TRBV15 and TRBJ2-3, with D possibly being TRBD1 or TRBD2 (5 bases each). This TCR derives from an adult with non-small cell lung cancer. The sample consisted of peripheral blood, taken after neoadjuvant nivolumab, alone or with ipilimumab, at or shortly before surgery. The CDR3 sequence: CATSSGDRGSTDTQYF. CDR3 coding DNA: TGTGCCACCAGCAGCGGAGATCGGGGCTCCACAGATACGCAGTATTTT.